Following are 22 T cell receptor beta chains from one sample sequenced in a study of blood T cell repertoires in COVID-19. TCRdb's table, derived via immunoSEQ multiplex PCR, lists solely in-frame clones and lacks some. The sample shows under 90,000 clones, around 90% of them seen only once. The material sequenced was peripheral blood. Receptors originate from a woman in her forties or fifties with COVID-19, enrolled during active disease.

CDR3 in amino acids: CASSLVLAGNTGELFF. In nucleotides, the CDR3 is TGTGCCAGCAGCTTAGTTTTAGCGGGAAATACCGGGGAGCTGTTTTTT. V and J are TRBV7-9 and TRBJ2-2; 8 bases agree with TRBD2. V shed 1 base and J 5 bases; nucleotides not matched to a gene: 6. This CDR3 contains 16 residues. CDR1 is SEHNR, CDR2 FQNEAQ, per germline (reference sequence).

The chain employs TRBV14 and TRBJ2-1; 12 positions agree with TRBD1. The V and J ends lost 0 bases and 10 bases, in that order; junction bases with no gene match: 10. The CDR3 length is 17 residues. Germline V gives CDR1 SGHDN, CDR2 FVKESK. The CDR3 is CASSQDRGQGALGEQFF. In DNA form, the CDR3 reads TGTGCCAGCAGCCAAGATCGGGGACAGGGGGCGTTAGGAGAGCAGTTCTTC.

This clone appeared a few times. The V and J genes are TRBV27 and TRBJ2-7; 7 bases map to TRBD1. The germline gives CDR1 MNHEY, CDR2 SMNVEV (reference sequence). This CDR3 spans 14 amino acids. The junction had 9 bases not matched to a gene; V was cut back by 8 bases and J by 2 bases. CDR3 loop: CASVTGTEAYEQYF. DNA of the CDR3: TGTGCCAGCGTAACCGGGACAGAGGCCTACGAGCAGTACTTC.

The chain is built from TRBV3-1 (or the pseudogene TRBV3-2) and TRBJ1-2, with 8 bases that match TRBD1. CDR1 and CDR2 from the germline V gene are LGHDT and YNNKEL (reference sequence). The CDR3 extends over 15 amino acids. Unmatched junction bases numbered 8, after V lost 0 bases and J lost 8 bases. Written as DNA, the CDR3 is TGTGCCAGCAGCCAAGACTCAGGGGGCCCAGGCGGCTACACCTTC. Its translation is CASSQDSGGPGGYTF.

This rearrangement joins TRBV9 to TRBJ1-1, with TRBD1 identical over 9 bases. This CDR3 is 15 amino acids long. V shed 4 bases and J 7 bases; nucleotides not matched to a gene: 11. Per the germline V gene, CDR1 is SGDLS and CDR2 is YYNGEE. The chain's CDR3 is CASSRGGTGNGEAFF. The DNA of the CDR3 is TGTGCCAGCAGCCGTGGAGGGACAGGGAACGGTGAAGCTTTCTTT.

The chain has TRBV3-1 (or the pseudogene TRBV3-2) and TRBJ2-7; maybe TRBD1 (7 bases). Germline CDR1 LGHDT, CDR2 YNNKEL (reference sequence). CDR3 size: 17 residues. V shed 0 bases and J shed 2 bases, with 17 bases lying between them. This CDR3 is CASSQDTRGRGAYEQYF. The CDR3 bases are TGTGCCAGCAGCCAAGACACCCGAGGCAGGGGGGCCTACGAGCAGTACTTC.

This clone was seen once. The chain is built from TRBV10-3 and TRBJ2-1; possibly TRBD1 for D (6 bases). CDR3 size: 13 residues. The germline gives CDR1 ENHRY, CDR2 SYGVKD. V lost 9 bases to trimming and J lost 4 bases, with 13 bases between them. The CDR3 region is CAIVQGEYNEQFF. The CDR3 DNA reads as TGTGCCATAGTACAGGGTGAATACAATGAGCAGTTCTTC.

The chain recombines TRBV19 with TRBJ2-5, with TRBD1 as a possible D gene (6 bases). V lost 6 bases to trimming and J lost 4 bases, with 12 bases between them. The CDR3 extends over 13 amino acids. CDR1 and CDR2 (germline): LNHDA, SQIVND (reference sequence). The CDR3 spells CASRATGLETQYF. The DNA for the CDR3 is TGTGCCAGTAGGGCAACAGGGTTAGAGACCCAGTACTTC.

This clone was seen once. V and J are TRBV5-1 and TRBJ2-1, with D unresolved. V lost 1 base to trimming and J lost 0 bases, with 14 bases between them. Germline assignment: CDR1 SGHRS and CDR2 YFSETQ. This CDR3 has 17 amino acids. The CDR3 DNA is TGCGCCAGCAGCTTGTTCAGGTCGCACAGCTCCTACAATGAGCAGTTCTTC. Amino acids: CASSLFRSHSSYNEQFF.

The chain couples TRBV28 to TRBJ1-2, with TRBD1 matching over 8 bases. The CDR3 length is 14 residues. The V gene's germline CDR1 is MDHEN and CDR2 SYDVKM. With 5 bases clipped from V and 5 bases from J, the junction kept 7 bases outside the gene matches. The CDR3 nucleotides read TGTGCCAGCAGTCCGCCGGACAGGGAATATGGCTACACCTTC. Protein product: CASSPPDREYGYTF.

The chain is built from TRBV19 and TRBJ2-3; tentative D call: TRBD1 (6 bases). V was trimmed by 5 bases and J by 2 bases, leaving 11 bases between them. Germline lookup yields CDR1 LNHDA and CDR2 SQIVND (reference sequence). This CDR3 comprises 14 residues. This CDR3 is CASSLQGNTDTQYF. As DNA, the CDR3 is TGTGCCAGTAGTCTACAGGGAAACACAGATACGCAGTATTTT.

The chain links TRBV4-1 to TRBJ1-5; a weak D match, TRBD1 (6 bases). Germline V gives CDR1 MGHRA, CDR2 YSYEKL. The CDR3 has 14 amino acids. Trimming pared 1 base from V and 7 bases from J, leaving 11 bases between. CDR3 amino acids: CASSQGGGQQPQHF. Written as DNA, the CDR3 is TGCGCCAGCAGCCAAGGGGGGGGGCAGCAGCCCCAGCATTTT.

V is TRBV10-3 and J is TRBJ2-1; 14 bases fit TRBD2. V shed 6 bases and J 6 bases; nucleotides not matched to a gene: 10. In germline, CDR1 is ENHRY, CDR2 SYGVKD. The CDR3 has 17 amino acids. CDR3 DNA sequence: TGTGCCATCAGCCCCCCGGGACTAGCGGGGGTACTCAATGAGCAGTTCTTC. This encodes CAISPPGLAGVLNEQFF.

The chain uses TRBV6-2 or TRBV6-3 and TRBJ1-4; 8 bases are shared with TRBD1. Germline V gene sequence: CDR1 MNHEY, CDR2 SVGEGT. The CDR3 length is 16 residues. Trimming removed 4 bases from V and 8 bases from J; junction bases left unmatched: 12. In DNA, the CDR3 is TGTGCCAGCAGTTCGGTCCTGGGACAGGCGGAAGAAAAACTGTTTTTT. It translates to CASSSVLGQAEEKLFF.

The chain links TRBV5-1 to TRBJ1-2; a possible D gene is TRBD1 (6 bases). The CDR3 has 14 residues. Germline V lookup: CDR1 SGHRS, CDR2 YFSETQ. Trimming cost V 4 bases and J 6 bases, with 16 bases left between them. The CDR3 loop reads CASSPFSAGDGYTF. The CDR3, as DNA: TGCGCCAGCAGCCCCTTCTCTGCAGGGGATGGCTACACCTTC.

This clone was seen more than once but under ten times. J is TRBJ2-7 and V is TRBV19; TRBD2 aligns across 7 bases. V shed 4 bases, J shed 2 bases, and the junction held 8 bases outside the gene matches. This CDR3 region has 15 residues. In germline, CDR1 is LNHDA, CDR2 SQIVND (reference sequence). CDR3 DNA: TGTGCCAGTAGTAGAGCTAGCGGTGGGGCCTACGAGCAGTACTTC. Translated, it gives CASSRASGGAYEQYF. The whole variable domain, filled in from reference TRBV19 and TRBJ2-7, reads DGGITQSPKYLFRKEGQNVTLSCEQNLNHDAMYWYRQDPGQGLRLIYYSQIVNDFQKGDIAEGYSVSREKKESFPLTVTSAQKNPTAFYLCASSRASGGAYEQYFGPGTRLTVT.

The chain links TRBV3-1 (or the pseudogene TRBV3-2) to TRBJ2-1; TRBD1 matches at 8 bases. The germline CDR1 and CDR2 sequences are LGHDT and YNNKEL (reference sequence). The V segment lost 4 bases and the J segment 10 bases; nucleotides outside the gene matches: 3. This CDR3 has 12 amino acids. Here the CDR3 reads CASSPRTGEQFF. The CDR3 region has the DNA TGTGCCAGCAGCCCCCGGACAGGGGAGCAGTTCTTC.

The V and J genes are TRBV18 and TRBJ2-7, with TRBD2 matching 9 bases. V lost 4 bases, J lost 6 bases, and 10 bases stayed unmatched. The V gene's germline CDR1 is KGHSH and CDR2 LQKENI. The CDR3 covers 15 residues. The CDR3 reads CASSLASGIKGEQYF. In nucleotides, the CDR3 is TGTGCCAGCTCACTAGCTAGCGGGATAAAGGGCGAGCAGTACTTC.

V and J are TRBV5-1 and TRBJ1-2; D possibly corresponds to TRBD1 (5 bases). V dropped 4 bases and J dropped 3 bases, with 19 bases sitting between them. The length of the CDR3 is 16 residues. Germline CDR1 is SGHRS and CDR2 is YFSETQ. In nucleotides, the CDR3 is TGCGCCAGCAGCCCCTCGGGGGTATGGGTGGACTATGGCTACACCTTC. It encodes CASSPSGVWVDYGYTF. The entire variable domain, with the rest obtained from reference TRBV5-1 and TRBJ1-2, is as follows: KAGVTQTPRYLIKTRGQQVTLSCSPISGHRSVSWYQQTPGQGLQFLFEYFSETQRNKGNFPGRFSGRQFSNSRSEMNVSTLELGDSALYLCASSPSGVWVDYGYTFGSGTRLTVV.

The gene calls are TRBV19 and TRBJ1-5, with 7 bases identical to TRBD1. Trimming at V came to 5 bases and at J to 0 bases, leaving 7 bases not matched to a gene. This CDR3 comprises 16 residues. CDR1 LNHDA and CDR2 SQIVND come from the germline V gene (reference sequence). The CDR3 DNA reads TGTGCCAGTAGTCCGACAGGGCCCATTAGCAATCAGCCCCAGCATTTT. Its protein product is CASSPTGPISNQPQHF.

The J gene is TRBJ2-1, the V gene TRBV6-5; 8 bases line up with TRBD2. This CDR3 has 15 amino acids. J gave up 1 base and V 4 bases, and 3 bases lay outside the gene matches. Germline V gene lookup returns CDR1 MNHEY and CDR2 SVGAGI. The CDR3 nucleotides are TGTGCCAGCAGTTCGATAGCGGGATCCTACAATGAGCAGTTCTTC. The encoded protein is CASSSIAGSYNEQFF.

The chain links TRBV4-2 to TRBJ2-2, with 8 bases lining up with TRBD2. The CDR3 spans 18 residues. V dropped 0 bases and J dropped 5; count of bases not matched to a gene: 11. Germline V CDR1 and CDR2: LGHNA, YNFKEQ. CDR3 region: CASSQDLPGLGATGELFF. CDR3 in DNA: TGTGCCAGCAGCCAAGACCTCCCGGGACTAGGGGCGACCGGGGAGCTGTTTTTT.